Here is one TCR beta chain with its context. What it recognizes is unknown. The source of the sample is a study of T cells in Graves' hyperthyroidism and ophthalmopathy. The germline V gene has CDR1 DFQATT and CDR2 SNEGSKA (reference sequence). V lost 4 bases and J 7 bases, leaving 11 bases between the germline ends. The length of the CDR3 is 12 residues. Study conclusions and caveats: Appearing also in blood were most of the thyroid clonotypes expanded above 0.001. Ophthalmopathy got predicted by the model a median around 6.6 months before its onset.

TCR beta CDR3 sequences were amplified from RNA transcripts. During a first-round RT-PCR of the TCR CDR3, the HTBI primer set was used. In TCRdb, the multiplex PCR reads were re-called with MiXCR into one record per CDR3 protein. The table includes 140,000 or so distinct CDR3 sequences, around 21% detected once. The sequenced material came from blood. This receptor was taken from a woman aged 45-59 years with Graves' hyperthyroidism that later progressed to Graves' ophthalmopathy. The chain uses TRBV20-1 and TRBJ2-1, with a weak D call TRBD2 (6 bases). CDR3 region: CSAKGTLNEQFF. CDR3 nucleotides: TGCAGTGCTAAAGGGACTCTGAATGAGCAGTTCTTC.